These 17 T cell receptor beta chains were all obtained from the same sample, sequenced in a study of blood T cell repertoires in COVID-19. Sequencing was performed with immunoSEQ multiplex PCR; in TCRdb, only in-frame clones are kept and a portion is missing. The data contain under 200,000 clones, around 84% of them singletons. Sample: peripheral blood. The receptors here all came from a woman between 70 and 85 years old with COVID-19, enrolled during active disease.

This clone has more than one count but fewer than ten. In DNA, the CDR3 is TGTGCCAGCAGCTTACTAGATCCTCTATACAATGAGCAGTTCTTC. This translates into CASSLLDPLYNEQFF. This chain joins TRBV7-8 and TRBJ2-1; D is ambiguous. The CDR3 runs 15 residues. Germline V lookup: CDR1 SGHVS, CDR2 FQNEAQ. V was clipped by 2 bases and J by 4 bases, with 12 bases between them. Looking up the rest from reference TRBV7-8 and TRBJ2-1 gives the full variable domain: GAGVSQSPRYKVAKRGQDVALRCDPISGHVSLFWYQQALGQGPEFLTYFQNEAQLDKSGLPSDRFFAERPEGSVSTLKIQRTQQEDSAVYLCASSLLDPLYNEQFFGPGTRLTVL.

V is TRBV28 and J is TRBJ1-4, with TRBD1 matching 7 bases. This CDR3 spans 14 amino acids. In germline, CDR1 is MDHEN, CDR2 SYDVKM. V dropped 6 bases and J dropped 7; count of bases not matched to a gene: 8. The CDR3 spells CASSPTGVLEKLFF. In DNA form, the CDR3 reads TGTGCCAGCAGCCCTACAGGGGTGCTTGAAAAACTGTTTTTT. Together with reference TRBV28 and TRBJ1-4, the CDR3 gives the full variable domain: DVKVTQSSRYLVKRTGEKVFLECVQDMDHENMFWYRQDPGLGLRLIYFSYDVKMKEKGDIPEGYSVSREKKERFSLILESASTNQTSMYLCASSPTGVLEKLFFGSGTQLSVL.

The chain combines TRBV5-4 with TRBJ1-2; perhaps TRBD1 as D (5 bases). The CDR3 is 13 amino acids. Germline CDR1 reads SGHNT; CDR2 reads YYREEE (reference sequence). V shed 4 bases and J shed 4 bases, with 11 bases lying between them. The CDR3 coding sequence is TGTGCCAGCAGCCTGGGGCAGATCTATGGCTACACCTTC. Amino acids: CASSLGQIYGYTF.

The chain employs TRBV9 and TRBJ1-1, with 11 bases matching TRBD1. V lost 6 bases to trimming and J lost 6 bases; unmatched junction nucleotides: 7. In germline, CDR1 is SGDLS, CDR2 YYNGEE. The CDR3 is 14 residues long. The CDR3, as DNA: TGTGCCAGCAACCCCGGGACAGGGGGACCTGAAGCTTTCTTT. It translates to CASNPGTGGPEAFF.

This clone turned up a few times. The J gene is TRBJ1-6, the V gene TRBV18, with unresolved D. The germline CDR1 and CDR2 sequences are KGHSH and LQKENI. Between the trimmed V and J ends, which lost 2 bases and 8 bases, there was a span of 7 bases. The CDR3 sequence is 13 residues long. This chain's CDR3 is CASSPGEYSPLHF. CDR3 coding DNA: TGTGCCAGCTCACCAGGGGAGTATTCACCCCTCCACTTT.

J is TRBJ2-7 and V is TRBV11-1; 7 bases are shared with TRBD1. The germline V gene has CDR1 SGHAT and CDR2 FQDESV (reference sequence). J lost 3 bases, V lost 2 bases, and 10 bases had no gene match. The CDR3 covers 16 residues. DNA for the CDR3: TGTGCCAGCAGCTTACAACAGGGGAAGGGCTTCTACGAGCAGTACTTC. Translating gives CASSLQQGKGFYEQYF. The entire variable domain, with the rest obtained from reference TRBV11-1 and TRBJ2-7, is as follows: EAEVAQSPRYKITEKSQAVAFWCDPISGHATLYWYRQILGQGPELLVQFQDESVVDDSQLPKDRFSAERLKGVDSTLKIQPAELGDSAMYLCASSLQQGKGFYEQYFGPGTRLTVT.

This chain connects TRBV7-2 to TRBJ2-5; 9 bases are a match to TRBD2. This CDR3 has 15 residues. Trimming at V came to 3 bases and at J to 2 bases, leaving 4 bases not matched to a gene. Germline CDR1 and CDR2: SGHTA and FQGNSA. CDR3 in amino acids: CASSFGLALQETQYF. The CDR3 bases are TGTGCCAGCAGCTTTGGACTAGCGCTTCAAGAGACCCAGTACTTC.

V gene TRBV18 combines with J gene TRBJ1-4; 8 bases map to TRBD1. Germline trimming cut 5 bases from V and 8 bases from J; bases unmatched to any gene: 7. Germline V gene sequence: CDR1 KGHSH, CDR2 LQKENI. The CDR3 extends over 14 amino acids. CDR3 coding DNA: TGTGCCAGCTCAGTCGGACAGGGTACCGAAAAACTGTTTTTT. It encodes CASSVGQGTEKLFF.

CDR3 loop: CASSHDRGATNEKLFF. The CDR3 DNA is TGTGCCAGCAGCCATGACAGGGGGGCAACTAATGAAAAACTGTTTTTT. V gene TRBV28 combines with J gene TRBJ1-4; TRBD1 matches 9 bases. V lost 6 bases, J lost 0 bases, and 5 bases stayed unmatched. Germline CDR1 reads MDHEN; CDR2 reads SYDVKM. The CDR3 is 16 residues long.

The table lists this clone with a count of one. The chain uses TRBV30 and TRBJ1-6; D may be TRBD1 (5 bases). With 4 bases removed from V and 5 bases from J, the gap between germline ends came to 9 bases. The CDR3 is made up of 13 amino acids. Germline CDR1 and CDR2: GTSNPN and SVGIG (reference sequence). The CDR3 here is CAWTGTNNSPLHF. The DNA for the CDR3 is TGTGCCTGGACCGGGACTAATAATTCACCCCTCCACTTT.

This chain joins TRBV5-6 and TRBJ2-7; 9 nucleotides agree with TRBD1. The CDR3 consists of 17 residues. Germline V gene data show CDR1 as SGHDT and CDR2 as YYEEEE. V shed 4 bases, J shed 2 bases, and the junction held 13 bases outside the gene matches. Here the CDR3 reads CASSPGTGSLAAYEQYF. CDR3 bases: TGTGCCAGCAGCCCCGGGACAGGGTCTTTGGCCGCCTACGAGCAGTACTTC.

As regards this clone: Other DNA sequences in the sample encode the same CDR3. The genes are TRBV6-5 and TRBJ2-6; D not resolved. The CDR3 has 13 amino acids. V lost 6 bases, J lost 0 bases, and 3 bases lay in between. In germline, CDR1 is MNHEY, CDR2 SVGAGI. The CDR3 bases are TGTGCCAGCAGGGCCTCTGGGGCCAACGTCCTGACTTTC. The encoded protein is CASRASGANVLTF.

The gene calls are TRBV4-1 and TRBJ1-2; 7 bases match TRBD1. The CDR3 runs to 14 residues. Germline values: CDR1 MGHRA, CDR2 YSYEKL. V gave up 3 bases and J gave up 5 bases; unmatched junction bases: 6. The CDR3 is CASSHLGTDYGYTF. The CDR3 DNA sequence: TGCGCCAGCAGCCACTTAGGGACAGATTATGGCTACACCTTC.

The DNA for the CDR3 is TGTGCCATCAGGACTACAGGGGCCGGCTATGGCTACACCTTC. It yields the protein CAIRTTGAGYGYTF. The chain has TRBV10-3 and TRBJ1-2, with 7 bases lining up with TRBD1. V trimming: 6 bases; J trimming: 4 bases; junction bases outside the gene matches: 8. CDR3 length: 14 residues. Per germline, CDR1 ENHRY and CDR2 SYGVKD.

V gene TRBV15 combines with J gene TRBJ2-3; TRBD1 is a possible D gene (6 bases). V lost 0 bases to trimming and J lost 2 bases, with 18 bases between them. The CDR3 is 18 residues long. Germline values: CDR1 LNHNV, CDR2 YYDKDF (reference sequence). CDR3 residues: CATSRDGSGTRATDTQYF. CDR3 DNA: TGTGCCACCAGCAGAGATGGATCCGGGACAAGGGCCACAGATACGCAGTATTTT.

This chain connects TRBV7-9 to TRBJ2-5; TRBD2 matches 11 bases. CDR1 is SEHNR and CDR2 is FQNEAQ in the germline V gene (reference sequence). V trimming: 5 bases; J trimming: 5 bases; junction bases outside the gene matches: 13. The CDR3 is 17 residues long. CDR3 amino acids: CASSPSLLAGVQETQYF. CDR3 DNA sequence: TGTGCCAGCAGCCCGTCCCTACTAGCGGGAGTTCAGGAGACCCAGTACTTC.

This chain joins TRBV19 and TRBJ2-7, with a weak D call TRBD2 (6 bases). The CDR3 loop spans 16 amino acids. V lost 11 bases to trimming and J lost 10 bases, with 33 bases between them. Germline V gene sequence: CDR1 LNHDA, CDR2 SQIVND (reference sequence). The CDR3 region is CAPVYGGREVVRSQYV. In DNA, the CDR3 is TGTGCCCCAGTATACGGTGGCAGGGAGGTGGTGAGGTCCCAGTACGTC.